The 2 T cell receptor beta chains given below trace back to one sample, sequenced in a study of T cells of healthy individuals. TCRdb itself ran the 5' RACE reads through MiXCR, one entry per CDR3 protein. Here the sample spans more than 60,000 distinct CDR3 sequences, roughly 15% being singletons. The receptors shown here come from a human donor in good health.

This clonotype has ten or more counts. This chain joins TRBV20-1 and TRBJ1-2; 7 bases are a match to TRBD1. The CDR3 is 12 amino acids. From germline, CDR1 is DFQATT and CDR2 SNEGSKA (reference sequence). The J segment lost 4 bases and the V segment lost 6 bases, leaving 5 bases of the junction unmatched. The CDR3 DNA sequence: TGCAGTGCCCAGGGGGACTTCTATGGCTACACCTTC. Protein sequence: CSAQGDFYGYTF.

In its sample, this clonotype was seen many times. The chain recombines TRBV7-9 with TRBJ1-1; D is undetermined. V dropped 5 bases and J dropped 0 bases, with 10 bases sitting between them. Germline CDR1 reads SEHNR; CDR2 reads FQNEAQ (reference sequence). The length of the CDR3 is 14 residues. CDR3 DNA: TGTGCCAGCAGCATAAACCAGGTGAACACTGAAGCTTTCTTT. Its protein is CASSINQVNTEAFF.